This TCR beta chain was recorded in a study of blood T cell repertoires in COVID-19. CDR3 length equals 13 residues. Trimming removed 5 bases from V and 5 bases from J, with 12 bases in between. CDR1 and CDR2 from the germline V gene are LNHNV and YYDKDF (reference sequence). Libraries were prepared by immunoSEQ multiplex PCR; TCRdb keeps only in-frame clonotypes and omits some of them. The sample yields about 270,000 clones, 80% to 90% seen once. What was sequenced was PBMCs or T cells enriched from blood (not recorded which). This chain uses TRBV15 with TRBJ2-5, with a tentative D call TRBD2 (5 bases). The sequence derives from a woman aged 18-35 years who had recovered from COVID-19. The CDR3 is CATSLITGETQYF. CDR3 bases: TGTGCCACCAGCCTCATCACGGGGGAGACCCAGTACTTC.